Listed below are T cell receptor beta chains from one sample, sequenced in a study of radiotherapy plus CTLA-4 blockade in lung cancer. Produced via immunoSEQ multiplex PCR; TCRdb's table is partial and in-frame only. The sample consists of about 62,000 clones, more than 70% of them appearing once. The material was peripheral blood, obtained from a patient treated with radiotherapy plus ipilimumab. Receptors were obtained from a human donor with non-small cell lung cancer who had a complete response to radiotherapy plus ipilimumab. Both conserved end residues are part of each CDR3. The D gene is left open where the match is weak. Rows give clone size only sometimes, using once, few, many, or a class for an expanded clone.

J gene	D gene	clone size	V gene	CDR3 DNA	CDR3 protein
TRBJ1-3	-	-	TRBV28	TGTGCCAGCAGCCCCTCAGGGATGGGCCGCTCTGGAAACACCATATATTTT	CASSPSGMGRSGNTIYF
TRBJ2-2	-	-	TRBV5-6	TGTGCCAGCAGCTTGGCGATGGGCCGCCAGTCTGGGGAGCTGTTTTTT	CASSLAMGRQSGELFF
TRBJ2-2	-	-	TRBV5-4	TGTGCCAGCAGCTTGATGAGGGCGAACACCGGGGAGCTGTTTTTT	CASSLMRANTGELFF
TRBJ1-5	TRBD1	-	TRBV19	TGTGCCAGTAGTACCTTAAGGAGCCGGGACAGATATCAGCCCCAGCATTTT	CASSTLRSRDRYQPQHF
TRBJ2-7	-	-	TRBV6-1	TGTGCCAGCAGTGAAGCGGCTAGGGGTGTTCGTTTCGAGCAGTACTTC	CASSEAARGVRFEQYF
TRBJ2-7	TRBD2	-	TRBV6-1	TGTGCCAGCAGTGCGAGCGGGGGGTACTACGAGCAGTACTTC	CASSASGGYYEQYF
TRBJ2-7	TRBD2	-	TRBV5-1	TGCGCCAGCAGTCCGGGGACTACGGCCTACGAGCAGTACTTC	CASSPGTTAYEQYF
TRBJ2-5	TRBD2	-	TRBV10-2	TGCGCCAGCAGCCCAGGGAGCGGGGGGTCGGAGACCCAGTACTTC	CASSPGSGGSETQYF
TRBJ2-7	-	-	TRBV19	TGTGCCAGTAGTACCGCTTCCAGGGCCCTTAGCTCCTACGAGCAGTACTTC	CASSTASRALSSYEQYF
TRBJ2-7	-	-	TRBV7-9	TGTGCCAGCAGCTTAAGTTCTGCCAGGTCCCACGAGCAGTACTTC	CASSLSSARSHEQYF
TRBJ2-7	-	-	TRBV10-3	TGTGCCATCAGCTCAATCTACGTCGGCGGGCAGTACTTC	CAISSIYVGGQYF
TRBJ1-2	-	-	TRBV6-1	TGTGCCAGTGGCTCCGGGACAAGTGGCCTGTGGGGCTACACCTTC	CASGSGTSGLWGYTF
TRBJ2-5	-	-	TRBV7-9	TGTGCCAGCAGCCAAGGGGGAGAGACCCAGTACTTC	CASSQGGETQYF
TRBJ2-2	TRBD1	few	TRBV28	TGTGCCAGCAGTCCGTTAGGGTTAGGACAGGGGGTACATTCGAACACCGGGGAGCTGTTTTTT	CASSPLGLGQGVHSNTGELFF
TRBJ2-7	-	-	TRBV4-3	TGCGCCAGCAGCCAAGATTGGGGCCTCTCCTACGAGCAGTACTTC	CASSQDWGLSYEQYF
TRBJ2-7	-	-	TRBV10-1	TGCGCCAGCAGTGGGGGTAGCGGAAGATCCTACGAGCAGTACTTC	CASSGGSGRSYEQYF
TRBJ2-7	TRBD1	-	TRBV19	TGTGCCAGTAGTGCCACCGGGACAGCCTCCTACGAGCAGTACTTC	CASSATGTASYEQYF
TRBJ2-3	TRBD1	-	TRBV19	TGTGCCAGTAGCAACAGGGGGGGCACAGATACGCAGTATTTT	CASSNRGGTDTQYF
TRBJ2-3	TRBD1	-	TRBV7-9	TGTGCCAGCAGCCCAGGACAGGGGGCAACAGATACGCAGTATTTT	CASSPGQGATDTQYF
TRBJ1-2	-	-	TRBV6-8	TGTGCCAGCAGTTGGGTTGAACGCTCTAGAAAGAGCTATGGCTACACCTTC	CASSWVERSRKSYGYTF
TRBJ2-2	TRBD2	-	TRBV19	TGTGCCAGTACCGAACATGACATGGGAGGGGTATACACCGGGGAGCTGTTTTTT	CASTEHDMGGVYTGELFF
TRBJ2-7	-	-	TRBV6-5	TGTGCCAGGAGGGCGCGGGGTCGCGAGCAGTACTTC	CARRARGREQYF
TRBJ2-2	TRBD2	-	TRBV10-3	TGTGCCACCGGACTAGCGGGGGACACCGGGGAGCTGTTTTTT	CATGLAGDTGELFF
TRBJ2-3	TRBD2	-	TRBV9	TGTGCCAGCAGACTCGGGACTAGCGGGGTTAGCACAGATACGCAGTATTTT	CASRLGTSGVSTDTQYF
TRBJ1-1	TRBD1	-	TRBV6-1	TGTGCCAGCAGTCCCGGACAGGGGATCAACACTGAAGCTTTCTTT	CASSPGQGINTEAFF
TRBJ2-3	-	-	TRBV7-8	TGTGCCAGCAGACGAGCGGACTCAGATACGCAGTATTTT	CASRRADSDTQYF
TRBJ2-7	-	few	TRBV5-1	TGCGCCAGCAGCCAAGATAAAGAGCAGACAGTCTACGAGCAGTACTTC	CASSQDKEQTVYEQYF
TRBJ2-7	-	-	TRBV9	TGTGCCAGCAGCGACGGACCAGGCCTAGCCAACGAGCAGTACTTC	CASSDGPGLANEQYF
TRBJ1-2	-	-	TRBV5-5	TGTGCCAGCAGCTCTCAGGGGCTAGGGGGCTACACCTTC	CASSSQGLGGYTF
TRBJ2-1	-	-	TRBV7-7	TGTGCCAGCAGCTTAGGAGGTAATGATAAGAATGAGCAGTTCTTC	CASSLGGNDKNEQFF
TRBJ1-4	-	-	TRBV6-1	TGTGCCAGCAGCCAGACAGGTTCGAATGAAAAACTGTTTTTT	CASSQTGSNEKLFF
TRBJ2-7	TRBD1	-	TRBV6-5	TGTGCCAGCAGAAGGACAGGCACCTACGAGCAGTACTTC	CASRRTGTYEQYF
TRBJ2-1	-	few	TRBV5-4	TGTGCCAGCAGTTCAGGTCGGGCAGGGTCCTCTTCGCAGTTCTTC	CASSSGRAGSSSQFF